This record looks at one T cell receptor beta chain sequence and its context. Its antigen remains unknown. Assay: immunoSEQ multiplex PCR; the TCRdb copy retains only in-frame clones and omits some. The sample contains some 120,000 clones, more than 85% of which appear only once. The data were taken from a study of T cell responses to AZD1222 COVID-19 vaccine. Regarding the study as a whole: Donors in the cohort were predominantly white British and more often female, and clonal diversity was possibly underestimated. After two AZD1222 doses, spike-specific TCR breadth and depth rose versus day 0. Close to half of all spike-specific TCRs reportedly target regions of the variants that are unmutated. The number of AZD1222 recipients seropositive at baseline was only six.

Germline-derived CDR1 and CDR2 are MNHNS and SASEGT. The CDR3 spans 15 residues. Trimming took 3 bases from V and 5 from J; bases not matched to a gene: 5. The genes are TRBV6-1 and TRBJ2-5, with 11 bases lining up with TRBD2. This TCR was recovered from an adult in good health. The sample consisted of peripheral blood, taken on day 0 of MenACWY control vaccination. The CDR3 region has the DNA TGTGCCAGCAGTGATAGCGGGAGGGCCGTGGAGACCCAGTACTTC. Encoded protein: CASSDSGRAVETQYF.